The entry that follows covers one TCR beta chain sequence. Its antigen is unknown. This entry comes from a study of T-cell memory formation after mild COVID-19. Study-wide points: That cross-reactive memory joined was suggested by some responding clones appearing in pre-infection memory. CD8+ contracting clones occupied EMRA, while CD4+ ones occupied mainly CM and EM.

V shed 6 bases, J shed 9 bases, and the junction held 10 bases outside the gene matches. Germline V CDR1 and CDR2: SQVTM, ANQGSEA. CDR3 size: 13 residues. TCRdb fed the 5' RACE reads into MiXCR, producing one record per CDR3 protein. The sample carries around 340,000 distinct CDR3 sequences, approximately 12% recorded once. This TCR derives from a man between 18 and 29 years old who had mild COVID-19 (a few samples of this study predate the infection). Cell type and time point are not known. The genes are TRBV29-1 and TRBJ2-1; 8 bases agree with TRBD2. What was sequenced was PBMCs or a T cell subset sorted from them (not recorded which). CDR3 residues: CSVAGAGVFEQFF. CDR3 bases: TGCAGCGTAGCGGGGGCGGGGGTTTTTGAGCAGTTCTTC.